Here is one T cell receptor beta chain with its context. This sample was taken from a study of PD-1 blockade in classical Hodgkin lymphoma. Study summary: Each patient was given nivolumab 3 mg/kg through a vein every 2 weeks.

Time point here: cycle 4 day 1 (C4D1), after less than seven weeks of nivolumab. Every one of the patients relapsed after autologous stem cell transplantation (brentuximab vedotin exposure was variable). The table came from immunoSEQ multiplex PCR; TCRdb's copy has only in-frame clones and leaves some out. Here the sample spans 50,000 to 65,000 clones, 70% to 90% being singletons. Sequences were derived from peripheral blood mononuclear cells (PBMCs), sampled before the fourth cycle of nivolumab. The sequence was collected from a human donor with classical Hodgkin lymphoma.

CDR3 amino acids: CASRYQGGTEAFF. The CDR3 DNA sequence: TGTGCCAGCAGGTATCAGGGGGGCACTGAAGCTTTCTTT. The rearrangement uses TRBV7-9 and TRBJ1-1; 7 bases map to TRBD1. The germline V gene has CDR1 SEHNR and CDR2 FQNEAQ (reference sequence). The CDR3 runs 13 residues. J was trimmed by 4 bases and V by 6 bases; bases with no gene match: 5.